The text below deals with one TCR beta chain. These data belong to a study of blood T cell repertoires in COVID-19. Study in general: The United States, Italy and Spain were the sources of the acute and convalescent COVID-19 samples.

The CDR3 loop spans 16 amino acids. J lost 5 bases, V lost 3 bases, and 10 bases had no gene match. CDR1 LNHDA and CDR2 SQIVND come from the germline V gene (reference sequence). Assay: immunoSEQ multiplex PCR; the TCRdb copy retains only in-frame clones and omits some. This sample carries under 40,000 clones, approximately 90% of them seen once, and the ten largest clones take 30% to 40%. The sequencing sample was made of peripheral blood. The TCR originated in a man in his 70s with active COVID-19. The chain links TRBV19 to TRBJ2-3, with 8 positions matching TRBD2. The CDR3 nucleotides are TGTGCCAGTAGTATGCGAGCGGGAGAGTCCCTAGATACGCAGTATTTT. As protein: CASSMRAGESLDTQYF.